The 22 T cell receptor beta chains below all came from one sample that was sequenced in a study of T cell responses to AZD1222 COVID-19 vaccine. Generated by immunoSEQ multiplex PCR, the TCRdb table keeps only in-frame clones and is missing some. The sample contains under 130,000 clones, around 80% of which appear only once. The sample was peripheral blood, taken on day 0 of AZD1222 vaccination. The source is an adult in good health.

This clone has a single count. V is TRBV15 and J is TRBJ2-5; D might be TRBD2 (5 bases). V lost 5 bases and J 5 bases, leaving 27 bases between the germline ends. Germline V gives CDR1 LNHNV, CDR2 YYDKDF (reference sequence). The CDR3 extends over 18 amino acids. The CDR3 loop is CATSGGYRTTDNRETQYF. The CDR3 DNA reads TGTGCCACCAGCGGAGGATATCGAACTACTGACAATCGGGAGACCCAGTACTTC.

CDR3 coding DNA: TGCGCCAGCAGTGAGTTCGGGACAGCTCCCTACGAGCAGTACTTC. Residues: CASSEFGTAPYEQYF. The gene calls are TRBV10-1 and TRBJ2-7; 7 bases fit TRBD1. V trimming: 1 base; J trimming: 2 bases; junction bases outside the gene matches: 5. Germline V CDR1 and CDR2: WNHNN, SYGVQD (reference sequence). The CDR3 totals 15 residues.

The rearrangement links TRBV28 to TRBJ1-6; no reliable D call. V was cut by 5 bases and J by 7 bases, with 6 bases left in between. CDR1 and CDR2 (germline): MDHEN, SYDVKM. CDR3 size: 12 residues. CDR3 sequence (DNA): TGTGCCAGCAGTACCGCCAATTCACCCCTCCACTTT. This sequence encodes CASSTANSPLHF.

This clone showed up just once. V gene TRBV7-2 combines with J gene TRBJ2-1; 10 positions match TRBD1. The CDR3 runs to 13 residues. Losses at the gene ends were 5 bases for V and 9 bases for J; bases not matched to a gene: 4. CDR1 is SGHTA and CDR2 is FQGNSA in the germline V gene. The chain's CDR3 is CASSPGQGTEQFF. The CDR3 nucleotides read TGTGCCAGCAGCCCGGGACAGGGGACTGAGCAGTTCTTC.

The chain joins TRBV4-3 to TRBJ2-7, with D possibly being TRBD1 or TRBD2 (5 bases each). Germline lookup yields CDR1 LGHNA and CDR2 YSLEER. Trimming took off 5 bases at V and 4 bases at J, with 18 bases between the two ends. The CDR3 runs 15 residues. CDR3 nucleotide sequence: TGCGCCAGCAGCGAAACCGGGACGCCCTCGTACGAGCAGTACTTC. This codes for CASSETGTPSYEQYF.

This clone was seen a single time. The chain links TRBV5-1 to TRBJ1-1; D gene unclear. Germline V gene lookup returns CDR1 SGHRS and CDR2 YFSETQ. Between the trimmed V and J ends, which lost 5 bases and 5 bases, there was a span of 16 bases. The CDR3 is 14 amino acids. CDR3 coding DNA: TGCGCCAGCAGTCAACGGGATTTGAGGACTGAAGCTTTCTTT. Protein: CASSQRDLRTEAFF.

The chain recombines TRBV4-2 with TRBJ2-7, with a weak D call TRBD1 (5 bases). Germline values: CDR1 LGHNA, CDR2 YNFKEQ. Trimming removed 1 base from V and 4 bases from J, with 5 bases in between. The CDR3 extends over 12 amino acids. The CDR3 is CASSQAGYEQYF. DNA of the CDR3: TGTGCCAGCAGCCAAGCAGGGTACGAGCAGTACTTC.

The CDR3 loop is CASSLGRQSYEQYF. Here the CDR3 DNA reads TGTGCCAGCAGCTTAGGTCGCCAGTCCTACGAGCAGTACTTC. The chain carries TRBV11-2 and TRBJ2-7; D not resolved. V dropped 1 base and J dropped 1 base, with 8 bases sitting between them. CDR1 is SGHAT and CDR2 is FQNNGV in the germline V gene. This CDR3 has 14 residues.

The V gene is TRBV5-6, the J gene TRBJ1-2; D possibly corresponds to TRBD1 (5 bases). CDR3 length: 13 amino acids. V was shortened by 4 bases and J by 5 bases, with 12 bases between the two germline ends. Germline CDR1 SGHDT, CDR2 YYEEEE. The CDR3 protein is CASSPGRQYGYTF. CDR3 DNA: TGTGCCAGCAGCCCGGGACGACAGTATGGCTACACCTTC.

This chain connects TRBV2 to TRBJ1-2; D is unresolved. CDR1 is SNHLY, CDR2 FYNNEI, per germline. The ends were cut back, 8 bases at V and 1 base at J, with 11 bases in the middle. The CDR3 loop spans 13 amino acids. CDR3 amino acids: CASDRRNNYGYTF. CDR3 in DNA: TGTGCCAGCGATAGGAGAAATAACTATGGCTACACCTTC.

The rearrangement uses TRBV19 and TRBJ2-3; 9 bases map to TRBD1. The germline V gene has CDR1 LNHDA and CDR2 SQIVND (reference sequence). Trimming cost V 5 bases and J 4 bases; bases outside gene matches: 10. The length of the CDR3 is 16 residues. CDR3 bases: TGTGCCAGTAGTCCCTTCACAGGGGGCGGATCAGATACGCAGTATTTT. Encoded protein: CASSPFTGGGSDTQYF.

This clone was seen a handful of times. V usage is TRBV30 and J usage is TRBJ1-5; a possible D gene is TRBD1 (6 bases). The CDR3 has 15 residues. V lost 4 bases, J lost 1 base, and 14 bases lay in between. CDR1 GTSNPN and CDR2 SVGIG come from the germline V gene (reference sequence). CDR3 loop: CAWNTGGGSNQPQHF. The CDR3, as DNA: TGTGCCTGGAACACCGGAGGGGGAAGCAATCAGCCCCAGCATTTT.

J is TRBJ1-6 and V is TRBV9; a weak D match, TRBD1 (5 bases). Germline loops: CDR1 SGDLS, CDR2 YYNGEE. The CDR3 is 15 residues long. Trimming took 0 bases from V and 6 from J, leaving 10 bases between them. This chain's CDR3 is CASSVEGRANSPLHF. The CDR3 DNA sequence: TGTGCCAGCAGCGTAGAGGGCAGGGCTAATTCACCCCTCCACTTT.

The V and J genes are TRBV19 and TRBJ2-3; 11 bases align to TRBD2. J lost 6 bases, V lost 4 bases, and 0 bases had no gene match. Germline V gene data show CDR1 as LNHDA and CDR2 as SQIVND (reference sequence). CDR3 length equals 13 residues. Written as DNA, the CDR3 is TGTGCCAGTAGTACTAGCGGGGGGGATACGCAGTATTTT. Translated: CASSTSGGDTQYF.

V gene TRBV2 combines with J gene TRBJ1-2; possible D gene TRBD1, 5 bases. The germline V and J ends were trimmed by 8 bases and 4 bases, with 17 bases remaining between them. The CDR3 length is 14 residues. Germline CDR1 reads SNHLY; CDR2 reads FYNNEI. The CDR3, as DNA: TGTGCCAGCGGCCGAGGGGCAGACTCCTATGGCTACACCTTC. This sequence encodes CASGRGADSYGYTF.

CDR3 loop: CASSQAGAGDTQYF. CDR3 bases: TGTGCCAGCAGCCAGGCGGGGGCAGGGGATACGCAGTATTTT. V gene TRBV3-1 (or the pseudogene TRBV3-2) combines with J gene TRBJ2-3, with a possible D match to TRBD2 (7 bases). The V gene lost 3 bases and the J gene lost 6 bases, with 13 bases spanning the gap. The germline V gene has CDR1 LGHDT and CDR2 YNNKEL (reference sequence). The CDR3 totals 14 residues.

The chain joins TRBV23-1 to TRBJ2-2; D is possibly TRBD1 (5 bases). TRBV23-1 is known as an ORF, though its function is uncertain. CDR3 length: 15 amino acids. The germline V and J ends were trimmed by 4 bases and 0 bases, with 9 bases remaining between them. CDR3 residues: CASSRGRTNTGELFF. In DNA form, the CDR3 reads TGCGCCAGCAGTCGGGGCAGGACGAACACCGGGGAGCTGTTTTTT.

This chain links TRBV11-1 with TRBJ1-1; D is ambiguous. Germline V CDR1 and CDR2: SGHAT, FQDESV (reference sequence). V dropped 3 bases and J dropped 1 base, with 12 bases sitting between them. The CDR3 has 15 residues. CDR3 amino acids: CASSLYVGRNTEAFF. In DNA form, the CDR3 reads TGTGCCAGCAGCTTGTACGTGGGTAGGAACACTGAAGCTTTCTTT.

J is TRBJ1-2 and V is TRBV2; a possible D gene is TRBD1 (6 bases). The CDR3 has 13 amino acids. The ends were cut back, 6 bases at V and 6 bases at J, with 14 bases in the middle. Germline V gives CDR1 SNHLY, CDR2 FYNNEI. CDR3 region: CASRGDRIHGYTF. The CDR3 coding sequence is TGTGCCAGCAGAGGCGACAGGATTCATGGCTACACCTTC.

V is TRBV18 and J is TRBJ2-5; D ambiguous. V lost 6 bases and J lost 2, with 22 bases in between. Germline loops: CDR1 KGHSH, CDR2 LQKENI. The CDR3 length is 17 residues. The CDR3 sequence: CASSPTVWSAPQETQYF. The CDR3 nucleotides read TGTGCCAGCTCCCCAACCGTATGGAGCGCGCCTCAAGAGACCCAGTACTTC.

The rearrangement joins TRBV19 to TRBJ1-1; unclear D gene. V lost 7 bases and J 4 bases, leaving 4 bases between the germline ends. Germline lookup yields CDR1 LNHDA and CDR2 SQIVND (reference sequence). The CDR3 is 10 residues long. The CDR3 loop is CASMATEAFF. CDR3 sequence (DNA): TGTGCCAGTATGGCCACTGAAGCTTTCTTT.

This chain connects TRBV9 to TRBJ2-4; TRBD2 matches at 12 bases. CDR1 and CDR2 (germline): SGDLS, YYNGEE. After removal of 0 bases from V and 3 bases from J, the junction contained 4 bases not matched to a gene. The CDR3 contains 17 residues. The DNA of the CDR3 is TGTGCCAGCAGCGTAGACGGACTAGCGGGGATCAAAAACATTCAGTACTTC. Protein sequence: CASSVDGLAGIKNIQYF.